Below, 11 T cell receptor beta chains from the same sample are listed, as sequenced in a study of CD8 T cells in ankylosing spondylitis. Via MiXCR, TCRdb re-called the 5' RACE reads, giving one row per CDR3 protein. In the table there are roughly 150,000 distinct CDR3 sequences, 5.5% to 7.5% of which are singletons. Sequencing was carried out using blood, either unsorted or a sorted T cell fraction (not recorded which). These receptors were taken from a female donor with ankylosing spondylitis or in good health (not recorded which).

At least ten counts were recorded for this clonotype. V gene TRBV20-1 combines with J gene TRBJ2-5; the D is unclear. CDR1 is DFQATT, CDR2 SNEGSKA, per germline (reference sequence). CDR3 length: 15 amino acids. V lost 1 base to trimming and J lost 2 bases, with 14 bases between them. The CDR3 region is CSARGPGRPQETQYF. CDR3 DNA: TGCAGTGCTAGAGGGCCGGGCAGGCCACAAGAGACCCAGTACTTC.

The gene calls are TRBV20-1 and TRBJ2-3; 10 nucleotides line up with TRBD1. Germline CDR1 DFQATT, CDR2 SNEGSKA (reference sequence). This CDR3 comprises 17 residues. The CDR3: CSSLGQGRSFITDTQYF. The CDR3 coding sequence is TGCAGCTCATTGGGACAGGGGCGTTCCTTCATCACAGATACGCAGTATTTT.

This clonotype was observed at least ten times. V usage is TRBV6-5 and J usage is TRBJ1-5; 12 bases agree with TRBD1. The CDR3 has 17 amino acids. With 3 bases clipped from V and 7 bases from J, the junction kept 10 bases outside the gene matches. CDR1 and CDR2 (germline): MNHEY, SVGAGI. CDR3 sequence: CASSYPGTGGRGQPQHF. The DNA of the CDR3 is TGTGCCAGCAGTTATCCAGGGACAGGGGGCAGGGGCCAGCCCCAGCATTTT.

Ten or more counts support this clonotype. The chain joins TRBV12-3 or TRBV12-4 to TRBJ1-1; D is unclear. The CDR3 loop spans 12 amino acids. Trimming took off 6 bases at V and 7 bases at J, with 12 bases between the two ends. CDR3 in DNA: TGTGCCAGCAGCCTCGACTCCTATGAAGCTTTCTTT. It specifies CASSLDSYEAFF.

This clonotype has a count of ten or more. CDR3 nucleotide sequence: TGCGCCAGCAGCGAATTGGCGCGAGGCCTTAACTATGGCTACACCTTC. It codes for CASSELARGLNYGYTF. V usage is TRBV5-1 and J usage is TRBJ1-2; no clear D. The CDR3 is 16 residues long. V shed 4 bases and J shed 1 base, with 17 bases lying between them. Germline CDR1 and CDR2: SGHRS and YFSETQ.

This clonotype was counted between two and nine times. The gene calls are TRBV6-2 or TRBV6-3 and TRBJ1-5; D gene unclear. Germline V gives CDR1 MNHEY, CDR2 SVGEGT. The V and J ends lost 5 bases and 4 bases respectively, with 6 bases between them. This CDR3 is 12 amino acids long. This chain's CDR3 is CASSDLNQPQHF. CDR3 coding DNA: TGTGCCAGCAGTGACCTGAATCAGCCCCAGCATTTT.

Ten or more counts support this clonotype. V and J are TRBV6-9 and TRBJ1-2; D is perhaps TRBD1 (5 bases). The germline V gene has CDR1 MNHGY and CDR2 SVAAGI. Trimming removed 4 bases at V and 6 bases at J, with 18 bases between. The CDR3 runs 15 residues. CDR3 protein: CASSLISGGLDGYTF. CDR3 nucleotides: TGTGCCAGCAGTTTAATTTCCGGGGGTCTCGATGGCTACACCTTC.

This clonotype was seen a few times. The rearrangement links TRBV12-3 or TRBV12-4 to TRBJ2-5; 12 nucleotides match TRBD2. CDR3 length: 16 residues. V lost 3 bases, J lost 4 bases, and 6 bases stayed unmatched. The CDR3 bases are TGTGCCAGCAGTTTTTCTAGCGGGGGGGCGATAGAGACCCAGTACTTC. This sequence encodes CASSFSSGGAIETQYF.

This clonotype was seen a few times. The V call is TRBV12-3 or TRBV12-4, the J call TRBJ2-7; possibly TRBD1 for D (6 bases). V lost 8 bases and J 2 bases, leaving 10 bases between the germline ends. The CDR3 consists of 12 residues. The chain's CDR3 is CASGDKPYEQYF. Here the CDR3 DNA reads TGTGCCAGCGGGGACAAACCCTACGAGCAGTACTTC.

This clonotype was observed many times. The chain carries TRBV4-2 and TRBJ1-1; a weak D match, TRBD1 (6 bases). Germline values: CDR1 LGHNA, CDR2 YNFKEQ. The CDR3 runs 14 residues. V shed 6 bases and J shed 5 bases, with 16 bases lying between them. For the CDR3, the DNA is TGTGCCAGCAGACGTGCAGGGGATGAGACTGAAGCTTTCTTT. This translates into CASRRAGDETEAFF.

This clonotype was detected many times. The chain recombines TRBV6-1 with TRBJ1-4, with D perhaps matching TRBD1 (5 bases). Trimming left V 2 bases short and J 7 bases short, with 14 bases between. Germline CDR1 MNHNS, CDR2 SASEGT. The CDR3 contains 15 residues. As DNA, the CDR3 is TGTGCCAGCAGTGAACTCGGGACGCATAGTGAAAAACTGTTTTTT. Residues: CASSELGTHSEKLFF.